Here is one TCR beta chain with its context. Its antigen is not identified. J was trimmed by 4 bases and V by 1 base; bases with no gene match: 4. The germline V gene encodes CDR1 MGHRA and CDR2 YSYEKL. The CDR3 loop spans 15 amino acids. This sample was taken from a study of vaccination effects on CD4 cells after COVID-19. Study at large: Of the BNT162b2 and mRNA-1273 vaccines, participants received two doses of one or the other. Study-level results: Both infection-induced and vaccine-induced clones contracted markedly at late post-vaccination timepoints.

The data were produced by immunoSEQ multiplex PCR, yet TCRdb's version contains in-frame clones alone and is incomplete. The repertoire has tens of thousands of clones, 55% to 80% of them found once; the top ten carry 4% to 4.5%. Cultured cells yielded isolated CD4+ T cells after 10 days. Negative nucleocapsid antibody tests before and after vaccination confirmed no previous SARS-CoV-2 infection. It was on days 3 and 7 that half the medium was replaced with IL-2 medium. The sample in question was CD4+ T cells from PBMCs cultured without peptide, obtained before COVID-19 vaccination. The TCR was taken from a human donor who received a COVID-19 vaccine. This chain joins TRBV4-1 and TRBJ2-5; 9 bases agree with TRBD1. CDR3 region: CASSQAGTGRETQYF. CDR3 DNA: TGCGCCAGCAGCCAAGCCGGGACAGGGCGAGAGACCCAGTACTTC.